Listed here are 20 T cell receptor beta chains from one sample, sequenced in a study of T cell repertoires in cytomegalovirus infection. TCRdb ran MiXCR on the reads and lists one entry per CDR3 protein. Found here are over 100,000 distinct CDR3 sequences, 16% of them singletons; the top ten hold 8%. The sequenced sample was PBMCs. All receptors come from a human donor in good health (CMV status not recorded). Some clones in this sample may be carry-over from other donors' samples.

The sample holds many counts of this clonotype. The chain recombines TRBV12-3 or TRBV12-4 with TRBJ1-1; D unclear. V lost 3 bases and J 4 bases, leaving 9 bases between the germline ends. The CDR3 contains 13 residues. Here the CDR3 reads CASSLREGTEAFF. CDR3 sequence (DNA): TGTGCCAGCAGTTTGAGGGAAGGCACTGAAGCTTTCTTT.

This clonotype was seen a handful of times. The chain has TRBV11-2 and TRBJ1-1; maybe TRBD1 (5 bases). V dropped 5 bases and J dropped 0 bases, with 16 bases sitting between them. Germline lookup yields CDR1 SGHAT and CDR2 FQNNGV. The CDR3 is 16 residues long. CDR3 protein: CASSLRQPLMNTEAFF. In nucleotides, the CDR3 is TGTGCCAGCAGCCTGCGACAGCCCCTTATGAACACTGAAGCTTTCTTT.

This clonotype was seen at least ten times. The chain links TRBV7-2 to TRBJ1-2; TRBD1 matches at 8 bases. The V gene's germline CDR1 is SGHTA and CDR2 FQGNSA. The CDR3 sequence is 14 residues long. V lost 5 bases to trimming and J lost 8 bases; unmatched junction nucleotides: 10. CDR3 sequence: CASSKVVQGEGYTF. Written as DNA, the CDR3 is TGTGCCAGCAGCAAAGTCGTACAGGGGGAGGGCTACACCTTC.

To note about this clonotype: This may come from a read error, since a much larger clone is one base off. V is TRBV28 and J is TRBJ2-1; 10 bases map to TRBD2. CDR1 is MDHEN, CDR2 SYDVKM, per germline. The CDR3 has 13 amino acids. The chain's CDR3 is CTSSDSGGIYLFF. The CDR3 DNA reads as TGTACCAGCAGTGATAGCGGGGGGATATATCTGTTCTTC.

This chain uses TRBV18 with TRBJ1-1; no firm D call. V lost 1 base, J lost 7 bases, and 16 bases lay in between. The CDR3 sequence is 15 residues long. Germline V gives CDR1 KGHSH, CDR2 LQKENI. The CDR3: CASSPRSADGHEAFF. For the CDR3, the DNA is TGTGCCAGCTCACCACGATCGGCGGACGGTCATGAAGCTTTCTTT.

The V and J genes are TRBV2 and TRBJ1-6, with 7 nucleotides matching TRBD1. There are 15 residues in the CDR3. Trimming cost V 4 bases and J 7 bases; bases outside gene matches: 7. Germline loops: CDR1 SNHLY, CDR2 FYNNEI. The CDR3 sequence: CASSGTGVGNSPLHF. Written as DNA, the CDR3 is TGTGCCAGCAGTGGCACAGGGGTAGGAAATTCACCCCTCCACTTT.

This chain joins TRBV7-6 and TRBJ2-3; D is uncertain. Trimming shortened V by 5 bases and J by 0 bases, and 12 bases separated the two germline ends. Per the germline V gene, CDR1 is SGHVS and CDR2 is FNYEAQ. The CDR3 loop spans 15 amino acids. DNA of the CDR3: TGTGCCAGCAGCGATTTAAGGGTTAGCACAGATACGCAGTATTTT. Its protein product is CASSDLRVSTDTQYF.

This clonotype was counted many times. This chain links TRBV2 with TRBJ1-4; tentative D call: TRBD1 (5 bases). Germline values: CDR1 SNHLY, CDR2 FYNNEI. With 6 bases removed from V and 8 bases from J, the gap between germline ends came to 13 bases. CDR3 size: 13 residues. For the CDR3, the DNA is TGTGCCAGCAGCCGGGACCAGAACGAAAAACTGTTTTTT. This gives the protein CASSRDQNEKLFF.

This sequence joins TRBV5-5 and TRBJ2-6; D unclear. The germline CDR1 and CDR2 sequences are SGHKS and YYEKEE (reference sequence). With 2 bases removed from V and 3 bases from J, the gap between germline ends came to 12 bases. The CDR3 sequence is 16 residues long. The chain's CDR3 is CASSLRVLYGANVLTF. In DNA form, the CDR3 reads TGTGCCAGCAGCTTAAGGGTATTATATGGGGCCAACGTCCTGACTTTC.

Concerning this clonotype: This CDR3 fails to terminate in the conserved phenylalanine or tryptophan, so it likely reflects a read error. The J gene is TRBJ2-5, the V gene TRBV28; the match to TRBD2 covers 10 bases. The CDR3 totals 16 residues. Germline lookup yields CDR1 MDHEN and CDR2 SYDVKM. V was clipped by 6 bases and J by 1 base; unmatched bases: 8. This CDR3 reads CASSTKAGGRQETQYL. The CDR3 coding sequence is TGTGCCAGCAGCACTAAAGCGGGGGGGCGCCAAGAGACCCAGTACCTC.

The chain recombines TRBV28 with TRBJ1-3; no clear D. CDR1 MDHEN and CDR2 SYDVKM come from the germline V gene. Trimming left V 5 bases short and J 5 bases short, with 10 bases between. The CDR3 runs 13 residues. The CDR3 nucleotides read TGTGCCAGCAGTGTGGGATTTCGAAACACCATATATTTT. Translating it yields CASSVGFRNTIYF.

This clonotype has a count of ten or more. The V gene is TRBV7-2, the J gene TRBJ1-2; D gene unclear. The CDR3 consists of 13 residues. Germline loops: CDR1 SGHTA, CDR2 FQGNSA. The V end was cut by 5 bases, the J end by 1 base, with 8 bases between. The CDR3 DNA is TGTGCCAGCAGCGCCAGAGTTAACTATGGCTACACCTTC. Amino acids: CASSARVNYGYTF.

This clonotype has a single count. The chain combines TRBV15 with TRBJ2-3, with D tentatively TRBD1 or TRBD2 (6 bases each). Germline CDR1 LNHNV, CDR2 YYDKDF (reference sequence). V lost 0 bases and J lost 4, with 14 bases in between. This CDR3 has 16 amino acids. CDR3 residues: CATSRERGALADTQYF. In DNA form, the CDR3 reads TGTGCCACCAGCAGAGAAAGGGGGGCCCTTGCAGATACGCAGTATTTT.

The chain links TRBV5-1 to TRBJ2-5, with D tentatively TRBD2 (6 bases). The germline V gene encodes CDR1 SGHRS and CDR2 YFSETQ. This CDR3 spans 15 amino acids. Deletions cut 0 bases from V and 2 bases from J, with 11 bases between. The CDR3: CASSLGFRGQETQYF. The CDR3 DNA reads TGCGCCAGCAGCTTGGGGTTCCGGGGGCAAGAGACCCAGTACTTC.

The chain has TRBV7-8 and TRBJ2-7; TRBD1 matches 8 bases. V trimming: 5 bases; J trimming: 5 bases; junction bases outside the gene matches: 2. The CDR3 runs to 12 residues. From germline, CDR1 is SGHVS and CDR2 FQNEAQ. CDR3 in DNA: TGTGCCAGCAGCCGGACAGGGCACGAGCAGTACTTC. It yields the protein CASSRTGHEQYF.

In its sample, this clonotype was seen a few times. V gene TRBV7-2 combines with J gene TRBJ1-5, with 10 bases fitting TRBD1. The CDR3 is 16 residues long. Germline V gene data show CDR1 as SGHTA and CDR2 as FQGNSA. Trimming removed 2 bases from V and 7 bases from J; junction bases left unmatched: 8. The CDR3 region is CASSLTGTGDWQPQHF. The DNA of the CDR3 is TGTGCCAGCAGCTTAACCGGGACAGGGGATTGGCAGCCCCAGCATTTT.

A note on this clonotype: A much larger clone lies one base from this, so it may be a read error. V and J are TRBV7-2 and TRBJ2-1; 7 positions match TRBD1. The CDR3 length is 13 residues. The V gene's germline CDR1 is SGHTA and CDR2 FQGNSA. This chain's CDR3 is CANSLMVRTGQFF. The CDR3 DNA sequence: TGTGCCAACAGCTTAATGGTGAGGACAGGGCAGTTCTTC. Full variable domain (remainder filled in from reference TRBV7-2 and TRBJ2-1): GAGVSQSPSNKVTEKGKDVELRCDPISGHTALYWYRQSLGQGLEFLIYFQGNSAPDKSGLPSDRFSAERTGGSVSTLTIQRTQQEDSAVYLCANSLMVRTGQFFGPGTRLTVL.

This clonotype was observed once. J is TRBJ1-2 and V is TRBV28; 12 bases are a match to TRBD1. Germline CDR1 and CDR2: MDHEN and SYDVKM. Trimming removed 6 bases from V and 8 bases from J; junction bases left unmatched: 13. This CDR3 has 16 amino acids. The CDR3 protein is CASRKMKGQGADGYTF. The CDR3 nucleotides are TGTGCCAGCAGAAAAATGAAGGGACAGGGGGCGGACGGCTACACCTTC.

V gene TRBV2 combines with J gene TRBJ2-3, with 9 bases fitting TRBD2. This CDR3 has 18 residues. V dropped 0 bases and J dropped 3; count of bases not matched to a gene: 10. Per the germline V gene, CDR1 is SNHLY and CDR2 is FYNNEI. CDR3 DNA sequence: TGTGCCAGCAGTGAAGCGCTTCGTGGGCGGGGGGGTACAGATACGCAGTATTTT. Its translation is CASSEALRGRGGTDTQYF.

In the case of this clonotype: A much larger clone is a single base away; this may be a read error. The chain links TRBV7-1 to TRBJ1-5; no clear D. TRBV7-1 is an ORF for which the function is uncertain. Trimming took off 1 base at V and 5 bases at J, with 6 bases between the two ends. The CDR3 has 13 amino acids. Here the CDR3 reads CASSSVSHQPQHF. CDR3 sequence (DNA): TGTGCCAGCAGCTCAGTTTCCCATCAGCCCCAGCATTTT.